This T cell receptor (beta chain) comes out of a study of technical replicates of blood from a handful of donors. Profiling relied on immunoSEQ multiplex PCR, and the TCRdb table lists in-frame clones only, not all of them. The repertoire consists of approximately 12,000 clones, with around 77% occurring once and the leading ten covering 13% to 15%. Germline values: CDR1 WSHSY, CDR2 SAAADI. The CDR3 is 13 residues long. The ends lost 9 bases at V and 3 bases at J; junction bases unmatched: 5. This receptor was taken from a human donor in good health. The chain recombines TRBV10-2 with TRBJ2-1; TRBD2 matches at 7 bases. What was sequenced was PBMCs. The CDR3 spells CARGGTLYNEQFF. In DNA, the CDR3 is TGCGCCAGGGGGGGGACCCTCTACAATGAGCAGTTCTTC.